The 30 T cell receptor beta chains below were found in one sample sequenced in a study of blood T cell repertoires in COVID-19. Assay: immunoSEQ multiplex PCR; the TCRdb copy retains only in-frame clones and omits some. The data hold under 250,000 clones, with more than 85% observed a single time. The sample taken for sequencing was peripheral blood. The origin of the receptors is a man in his 60s with COVID-19, enrolled during active disease.

The chain joins TRBV9 to TRBJ2-3, with 8 bases fitting TRBD2. The CDR3 spans 16 residues. With V trimmed by 4 bases and J by 4 bases, 11 bases remained unmatched. The germline V gene encodes CDR1 SGDLS and CDR2 YYNGEE. CDR3 sequence: CASSFQSGRDSDTQYF. DNA of the CDR3: TGTGCCAGCAGCTTCCAAAGCGGGAGAGACTCAGATACGCAGTATTTT.

The genes are TRBV5-6 and TRBJ2-2; D is uncertain. CDR1 and CDR2 (germline): SGHDT, YYEEEE. The CDR3 has 14 amino acids. V was shortened by 4 bases and J by 5 bases, with 12 bases between the two germline ends. This CDR3 reads CASSKNRRTGELFF. The CDR3 nucleotides are TGTGCCAGCAGCAAAAACAGAAGAACCGGGGAGCTGTTTTTT.

The chain is built from TRBV28 and TRBJ1-4, with a tentative D call TRBD1 (5 bases). V shed 5 bases and J shed 5 bases, with 12 bases lying between them. This CDR3 comprises 14 residues. Per the germline V gene, CDR1 is MDHEN and CDR2 is SYDVKM. CDR3 nucleotide sequence: TGTGCCAGCAGTCCAGGGTTTTTGAATGAAAAACTGTTTTTT. Amino acid sequence: CASSPGFLNEKLFF. Using reference TRBV28 and TRBJ1-4 for the parts outside the CDR3, the full variable domain is DVKVTQSSRYLVKRTGEKVFLECVQDMDHENMFWYRQDPGLGLRLIYFSYDVKMKEKGDIPEGYSVSREKKERFSLILESASTNQTSMYLCASSPGFLNEKLFFGSGTQLSVL.

The chain employs TRBV5-4 and TRBJ1-2; 8 positions agree with TRBD1. Per the germline V gene, CDR1 is SGHNT and CDR2 is YYREEE (reference sequence). The CDR3 covers 15 residues. V trimming: 3 bases; J trimming: 3 bases; junction bases outside the gene matches: 7. CDR3 nucleotides: TGTGCCAGCAGCTCTAGACAGGGGACCCACTATGGCTACACCTTC. Protein: CASSSRQGTHYGYTF.

The rearrangement links TRBV2 to TRBJ1-1; 7 bases align to TRBD1. The germline CDR1 and CDR2 sequences are SNHLY and FYNNEI. Trimming cost V 11 bases and J 4 bases; bases outside gene matches: 10. The CDR3 is made up of 13 amino acids. CDR3 coding DNA: TGTGCCGGACAGGAAAGGGAAGGCACTGAAGCTTTCTTT. Its translation is CAGQEREGTEAFF.

CDR3 bases: TGTGCCAGCATCGCTCGGGGGACTGGGGCCAACGTCCTGACTTTC. It specifies CASIARGTGANVLTF. V gene TRBV6-6 combines with J gene TRBJ2-6; D possibly corresponds to TRBD2 (6 bases). Trimming removed 7 bases at V and 2 bases at J, with 12 bases between. CDR3 length: 15 amino acids. Germline V gene data show CDR1 as MNHNY and CDR2 as SVGAGI (reference sequence).

Concerning this clone itself: The identical CDR3 is also encoded by other nucleotide sequences in the sample. The gene calls are TRBV5-1 and TRBJ2-3, with no clear D. Trimming stripped 0 bases from V and 6 bases from J, with 5 bases between. Per germline, CDR1 SGHRS and CDR2 YFSETQ. This CDR3 contains 12 residues. The CDR3 coding sequence is TGCGCCAGCAGCTTGGCCTTCGATACGCAGTATTTT. Translated, it gives CASSLAFDTQYF. Together with reference TRBV5-1 and TRBJ2-3, the CDR3 gives the full variable domain: KAGVTQTPRYLIKTRGQQVTLSCSPISGHRSVSWYQQTPGQGLQFLFEYFSETQRNKGNFPGRFSGRQFSNSRSEMNVSTLELGDSALYLCASSLAFDTQYFGPGTRLTVL.

This chain uses TRBV18 with TRBJ1-2; TRBD1 is a possible D gene (6 bases). The CDR3 spans 15 residues. V lost 3 bases and J 2 bases, leaving 13 bases between the germline ends. CDR1 and CDR2 (germline): KGHSH, LQKENI. The CDR3 DNA reads as TGTGCCAGCTCACCGACAGGCCTGGGGAACTATGGCTACACCTTC. Protein: CASSPTGLGNYGYTF.

The rearrangement uses TRBV18 and TRBJ1-6; D possibly corresponds to TRBD1 (5 bases). V lost 8 bases and J lost 6, with 8 bases in between. The CDR3 has 12 residues. Germline CDR1 reads KGHSH; CDR2 reads LQKENI. The CDR3 sequence: CASRGANSPLHF. The CDR3 region has the DNA TGTGCCAGCCGCGGGGCTAATTCACCCCTCCACTTT.

The chain recombines TRBV2 with TRBJ1-5; 10 nucleotides align to TRBD1. The V gene end was trimmed by 1 base and the J gene end by 9 bases; junction bases not matched to a gene: 6. Per germline, CDR1 SNHLY and CDR2 FYNNEI. This CDR3 contains 15 residues. Here the CDR3 reads CASSEGTGGYAPQHF. In nucleotides, the CDR3 is TGTGCCAGCAGTGAAGGGACAGGGGGTTATGCGCCCCAGCATTTT.

The chain is built from TRBV7-2 and TRBJ1-4; 11 nucleotides line up with TRBD1. The germline V gene encodes CDR1 SGHTA and CDR2 FQGNSA. J gave up 7 bases and V 3 bases, and 7 bases lay outside the gene matches. The CDR3 runs to 16 residues. CDR3 sequence: CASSLLGQGVGEKLFF. In DNA form, the CDR3 reads TGTGCCAGCAGCTTGCTGGGACAGGGGGTTGGTGAAAAACTGTTTTTT.

This sequence joins TRBV4-1 and TRBJ1-2; D is undetermined. The length of the CDR3 is 13 residues. Looked up from germline, CDR1 is MGHRA and CDR2 is YSYEKL. The V and J ends lost 0 bases and 3 bases respectively, with 5 bases between them. The CDR3 loop reads CASSQDGYYGYTF. The CDR3 DNA follows: TGCGCCAGCAGCCAAGACGGTTACTATGGCTACACCTTC.

The V and J genes are TRBV11-2 and TRBJ2-2, with TRBD2 matching over 13 bases. Trimming took 4 bases from V and 3 from J; bases not matched to a gene: 8. The length of the CDR3 is 18 residues. Germline loops: CDR1 SGHAT, CDR2 FQNNGV. DNA of the CDR3: TGTGCCAGCAGCTCCGGACTAGCGGGGGTGGGGTACACCGGGGAGCTGTTTTTT. Its protein is CASSSGLAGVGYTGELFF.

The chain combines TRBV5-4 with TRBJ2-7; D is unclear. The germline V and J ends were trimmed by 4 bases and 2 bases, with 13 bases remaining between them. The CDR3 sequence is 14 residues long. The V gene's germline CDR1 is SGHNT and CDR2 YYREEE (reference sequence). CDR3 protein: CASSPMVGPYEQYF. The DNA for the CDR3 is TGTGCCAGCAGCCCCATGGTTGGCCCCTACGAGCAGTACTTC.

The gene calls are TRBV7-2 and TRBJ1-1, with 7 positions matching TRBD1. The CDR3 length is 13 residues. Unmatched junction bases numbered 4, after V lost 5 bases and J lost 4 bases. Per the germline V gene, CDR1 is SGHTA and CDR2 is FQGNSA. CDR3 DNA: TGTGCCAGCAGCAAGGACAGGACCACTGAAGCTTTCTTT. Translating gives CASSKDRTTEAFF.

This chain connects TRBV5-6 to TRBJ2-7; possibly TRBD1 for D (5 bases). This CDR3 is 14 amino acids long. Germline CDR1 and CDR2: SGHDT and YYEEEE. V was trimmed by 4 bases and J by 1 base, leaving 12 bases between them. The CDR3 sequence is CASSPDTISYEQYF. The CDR3 DNA is TGTGCCAGCAGCCCGGACACAATTTCCTACGAGCAGTACTTC.

This chain connects TRBV30 to TRBJ1-1; D call uncertain. The germline V gene encodes CDR1 GTSNPN and CDR2 SVGIG (reference sequence). With 2 bases removed from V and 10 bases from J, the gap between germline ends came to 17 bases. The CDR3 is 13 residues long. The CDR3 sequence is CAWSRSDPEGAFF. The CDR3 nucleotides are TGTGCCTGGAGTAGGTCAGACCCCGAGGGAGCTTTCTTT.

The chain couples TRBV3-1 (or the pseudogene TRBV3-2) to TRBJ2-1; the match to TRBD2 covers 8 bases. Germline-derived CDR1 and CDR2 are LGHDT and YNNKEL (reference sequence). Trimming cost V 4 bases and J 7 bases; bases outside gene matches: 6. CDR3 length: 14 residues. The CDR3 loop reads CASSRGRSGNEQFF. In DNA form, the CDR3 reads TGTGCCAGCAGCCGCGGGAGGTCAGGGAATGAGCAGTTCTTC.

The table lists this clone with a count of one. The chain is built from TRBV3-1 (or the pseudogene TRBV3-2) and TRBJ1-5; the D is unclear. Germline CDR1 and CDR2: LGHDT and YNNKEL (reference sequence). V shed 4 bases and J shed 2 bases, with 9 bases lying between them. The CDR3 has 14 residues. The CDR3 is CASSLTGGNQPQHF. The CDR3 coding sequence is TGTGCCAGCAGCCTGACGGGAGGCAATCAGCCCCAGCATTTT.

The chain couples TRBV19 to TRBJ1-1; 7 bases line up with TRBD1. With V trimmed by 5 bases and J by 8 bases, 11 bases remained unmatched. Germline V CDR1 and CDR2: LNHDA, SQIVND (reference sequence). The CDR3 spans 14 residues. CDR3 nucleotide sequence: TGTGCCAGTAGTCCGTCAGTAGGGGGACAGGAAGCTTTCTTT. Amino acids: CASSPSVGGQEAFF.

The gene calls are TRBV19 and TRBJ2-5; TRBD2 matches at 13 bases. The CDR3 extends over 15 amino acids. V lost 6 bases, J lost 4 bases, and 5 bases stayed unmatched. CDR1 and CDR2 from the germline V gene are LNHDA and SQIVND (reference sequence). CDR3 sequence reads: CASSTGTSGTETQYF. The CDR3 DNA is TGTGCCAGTAGCACTGGGACTAGCGGGACAGAGACCCAGTACTTC. Full variable domain (outside the CDR3, taken from reference TRBV19 and TRBJ2-5): DGGITQSPKYLFRKEGQNVTLSCEQNLNHDAMYWYRQDPGQGLRLIYYSQIVNDFQKGDIAEGYSVSREKKESFPLTVTSAQKNPTAFYLCASSTGTSGTETQYFGPGTRLLVL.

The chain has TRBV28 and TRBJ2-1, with 13 bases aligning to TRBD2. The CDR3 runs to 14 residues. Germline lookup yields CDR1 MDHEN and CDR2 SYDVKM. V lost 6 bases and J lost 5; bases outside the gene matches: 1. The CDR3 bases are TGTGCCAGCAGGGGACTAGCGGGGCACAATGAGCAGTTCTTC. This sequence encodes CASRGLAGHNEQFF. Full variable domain (rest looked up from reference TRBV28 and TRBJ2-1): DVKVTQSSRYLVKRTGEKVFLECVQDMDHENMFWYRQDPGLGLRLIYFSYDVKMKEKGDIPEGYSVSREKKERFSLILESASTNQTSMYLCASRGLAGHNEQFFGPGTRLTVL.

The rearrangement uses TRBV11-2 and TRBJ2-2; 11 bases fit TRBD2. Trimming took 8 bases from V and 0 from J; bases not matched to a gene: 2. Germline loops: CDR1 SGHAT, CDR2 FQNNGV. CDR3 length: 15 amino acids. CDR3 sequence: CASRLAGTNTGELFF. The CDR3 DNA reads as TGTGCCAGCCGACTAGCGGGAACGAACACCGGGGAGCTGTTTTTT. Looking up the rest from reference TRBV11-2 and TRBJ2-2 gives the full variable domain: EAGVAQSPRYKIIEKRQSVAFWCNPISGHATLYWYQQILGQGPKLLIQFQNNGVVDDSQLPKDRFSAERLKGVDSTLKIQPAKLEDSAVYLCASRLAGTNTGELFFGEGSRLTVL.

The V call is TRBV30, the J call TRBJ2-1; 13 bases map to TRBD2. This CDR3 contains 17 residues. With 2 bases clipped from V and 6 bases from J, the junction kept 10 bases outside the gene matches. Germline V gene sequence: CDR1 GTSNPN, CDR2 SVGIG (reference sequence). CDR3 protein: CAWSPSQGLAGVNEQFF. CDR3 in DNA: TGTGCCTGGAGTCCTAGCCAAGGACTAGCGGGAGTCAATGAGCAGTTCTTC. The full variable domain, rest sourced from reference TRBV30 and TRBJ2-1, is SQTIHQWPATLVQPVGSPLSLECTVEGTSNPNLYWYRQAAGRGLQLLFYSVGIGQISSEVPQNLSASRPQDRQFILSSKKLLLSDSGFYLCAWSPSQGLAGVNEQFFGPGTRLTVL.

The V call is TRBV3-1 (or the pseudogene TRBV3-2), the J call TRBJ1-2; D unclear. V lost 0 bases to trimming and J lost 4 bases, with 9 bases between them. This CDR3 region has 14 residues. CDR1 is LGHDT, CDR2 YNNKEL, per germline (reference sequence). In DNA, the CDR3 is TGTGCCAGCAGCCAAGATTCACAAGTCTATGGCTACACCTTC. Protein product: CASSQDSQVYGYTF.

The CDR3 spells CASSLQGTNYGYTF. The CDR3 DNA follows: TGTGCCAGCAGTCTACAGGGGACTAACTATGGCTACACCTTC. The V gene is TRBV27, the J gene TRBJ1-2; 7 bases are a match to TRBD1. V lost 5 bases and J lost 0; bases outside the gene matches: 3. The CDR3 has 14 amino acids. CDR1 is MNHEY, CDR2 SMNVEV, per germline (reference sequence).

The chain employs TRBV5-6 and TRBJ2-6; no definite D call. This CDR3 region has 15 residues. Germline V CDR1 and CDR2: SGHDT, YYEEEE. V was pared by 2 bases and J by 0 bases, with 6 bases between. CDR3 region: CASSFLGSGANVLTF. CDR3 DNA: TGTGCCAGCAGCTTCCTAGGCTCTGGGGCCAACGTCCTGACTTTC. The variable domain in full, with the rest retrieved from reference TRBV5-6 and TRBJ2-6, is DAGVTQSPTHLIKTRGQQVTLRCSPKSGHDTVSWYQQALGQGPQFIFQYYEEEERQRGNFPDRFSGHQFPNYSSELNVNALLLGDSALYLCASSFLGSGANVLTFGAGSRLTVL.

This clone was recorded once. This chain joins TRBV19 and TRBJ2-5; 9 bases match TRBD1. CDR3 length: 15 residues. J gave up 4 bases and V 5 bases, and 8 bases lay outside the gene matches. The germline V gene has CDR1 LNHDA and CDR2 SQIVND (reference sequence). This CDR3 is CASSPRRGQGETQYF. The CDR3 coding sequence is TGTGCCAGTAGTCCTCGCCGGGGACAGGGAGAGACCCAGTACTTC.

J is TRBJ1-5 and V is TRBV27; 8 nucleotides agree with TRBD1. CDR3 size: 14 residues. Germline V gene data show CDR1 as MNHEY and CDR2 as SMNVEV (reference sequence). V was clipped by 6 bases and J by 7 bases; unmatched bases: 8. The CDR3 is CASRLTGGGQPQHF. As DNA, the CDR3 is TGTGCCAGCAGACTTACAGGGGGTGGACAGCCCCAGCATTTT.

The V and J genes are TRBV15 and TRBJ2-5; D might be TRBD1 (5 bases). Germline CDR1 LNHNV, CDR2 YYDKDF (reference sequence). The CDR3 has 15 residues. Deletions cut 2 bases from V and 1 base from J, with 11 bases between. The CDR3 protein is CATSRLIDSQETQYF. The CDR3 DNA follows: TGTGCCACCAGCAGACTTATAGACAGCCAAGAGACCCAGTACTTC.